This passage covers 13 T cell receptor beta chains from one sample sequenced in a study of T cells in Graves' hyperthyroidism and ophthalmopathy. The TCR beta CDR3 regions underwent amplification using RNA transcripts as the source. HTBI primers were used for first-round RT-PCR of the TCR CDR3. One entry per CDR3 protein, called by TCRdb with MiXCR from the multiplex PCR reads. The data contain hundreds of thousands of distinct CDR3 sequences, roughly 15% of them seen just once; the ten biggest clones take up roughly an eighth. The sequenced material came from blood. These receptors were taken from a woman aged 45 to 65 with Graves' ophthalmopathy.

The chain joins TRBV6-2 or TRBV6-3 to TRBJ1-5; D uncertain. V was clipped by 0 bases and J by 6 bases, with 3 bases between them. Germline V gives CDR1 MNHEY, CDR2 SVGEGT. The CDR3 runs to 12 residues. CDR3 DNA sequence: TGTGCCAGCAGTTACTCGACTCAGCCCCAGCATTTT. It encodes CASSYSTQPQHF.

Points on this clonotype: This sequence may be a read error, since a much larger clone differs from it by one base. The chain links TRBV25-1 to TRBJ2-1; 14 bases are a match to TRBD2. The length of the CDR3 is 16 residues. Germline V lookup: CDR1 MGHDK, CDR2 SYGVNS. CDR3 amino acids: CASSGTSGRFYNEQSF. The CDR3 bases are TGTGCCAGCAGTGGGACTAGCGGGAGGTTCTACAATGAGCAGTCCTTC.

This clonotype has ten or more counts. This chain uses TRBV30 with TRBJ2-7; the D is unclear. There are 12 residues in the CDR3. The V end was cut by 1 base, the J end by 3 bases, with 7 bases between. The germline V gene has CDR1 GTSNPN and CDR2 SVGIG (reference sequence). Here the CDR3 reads CAWSEGIYEQYF. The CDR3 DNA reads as TGTGCCTGGAGTGAAGGGATCTACGAGCAGTACTTC. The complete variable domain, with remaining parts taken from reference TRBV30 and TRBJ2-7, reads SQTIHQWPATLVQPVGSPLSLECTVEGTSNPNLYWYRQAAGRGLQLLFYSVGIGQISSEVPQNLSASRPQDRQFILSSKKLLLSDSGFYLCAWSEGIYEQYFGPGTRLTVT.

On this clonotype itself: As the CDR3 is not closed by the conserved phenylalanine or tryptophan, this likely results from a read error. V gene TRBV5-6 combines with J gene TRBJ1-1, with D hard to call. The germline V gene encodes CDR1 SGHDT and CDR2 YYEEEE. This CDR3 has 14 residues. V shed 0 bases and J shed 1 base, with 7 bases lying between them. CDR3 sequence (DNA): TGTGCCAGCAGCTTGGGGGCAGCGAACACTGAAGCTTTCCTT. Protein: CASSLGAANTEAFL.

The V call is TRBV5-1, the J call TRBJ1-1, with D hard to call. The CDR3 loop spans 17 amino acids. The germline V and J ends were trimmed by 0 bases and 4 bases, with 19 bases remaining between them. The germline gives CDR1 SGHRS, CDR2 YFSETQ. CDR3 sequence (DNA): TGCGCCAGCAGCTTGGCCGGCCGCGGGAATGGTGGCACTGAAGCTTTCTTT. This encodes CASSLAGRGNGGTEAFF.

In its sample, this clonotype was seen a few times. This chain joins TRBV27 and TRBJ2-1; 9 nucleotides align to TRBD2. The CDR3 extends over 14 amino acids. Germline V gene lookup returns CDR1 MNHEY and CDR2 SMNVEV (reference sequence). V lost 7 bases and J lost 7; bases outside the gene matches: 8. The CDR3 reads CASMKLTSGNEQFF. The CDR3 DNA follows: TGTGCCAGCATGAAGTTGACTAGCGGAAATGAGCAGTTCTTC.

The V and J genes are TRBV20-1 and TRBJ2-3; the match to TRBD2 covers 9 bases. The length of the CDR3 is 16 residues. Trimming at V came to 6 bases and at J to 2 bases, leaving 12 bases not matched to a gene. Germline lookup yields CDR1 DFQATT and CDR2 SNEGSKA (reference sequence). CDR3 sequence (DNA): TGCAGTGCCAGCCCTAGAGCGGGAGGCCACACAGATACGCAGTATTTT. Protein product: CSASPRAGGHTDTQYF.

The CDR3 region is CAISDLAGARETQYF. In nucleotides, the CDR3 is TGTGCCATCAGTGATTTAGCGGGAGCCCGAGAGACCCAGTACTTC. This chain connects TRBV10-3 to TRBJ2-5; 9 bases are shared with TRBD2. From germline, CDR1 is ENHRY and CDR2 SYGVKD. With 3 bases clipped from V and 4 bases from J, the junction kept 6 bases outside the gene matches. The CDR3 contains 15 residues.

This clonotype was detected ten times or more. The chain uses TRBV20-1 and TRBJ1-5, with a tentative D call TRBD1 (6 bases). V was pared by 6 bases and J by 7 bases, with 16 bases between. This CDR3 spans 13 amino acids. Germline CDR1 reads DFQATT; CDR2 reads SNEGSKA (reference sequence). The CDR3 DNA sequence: TGCAGTGCCGTACAGGGAGCTCCGCAGCCCCAGCATTTT. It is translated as CSAVQGAPQPQHF.

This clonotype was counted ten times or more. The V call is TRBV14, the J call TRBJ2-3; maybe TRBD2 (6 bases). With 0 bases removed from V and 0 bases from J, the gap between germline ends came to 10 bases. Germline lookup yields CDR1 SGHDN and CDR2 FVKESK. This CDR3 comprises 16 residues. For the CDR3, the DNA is TGTGCCAGCAGCCAAGAACCAGGGACTAGCACAGATACGCAGTATTTT. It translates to CASSQEPGTSTDTQYF. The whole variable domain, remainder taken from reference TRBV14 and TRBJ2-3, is EAGVTQFPSHSVIEKGQTVTLRCDPISGHDNLYWYRRVMGKEIKFLLHFVKESKQDESGMPNNRFLAERTGGTYSTLKVQPAELEDSGVYFCASSQEPGTSTDTQYFGPGTRLTVL.

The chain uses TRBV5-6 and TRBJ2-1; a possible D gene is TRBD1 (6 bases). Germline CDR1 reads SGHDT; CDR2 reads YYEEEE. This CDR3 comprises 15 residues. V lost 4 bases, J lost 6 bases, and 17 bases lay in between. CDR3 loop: CASSVRGPTPNEQFF. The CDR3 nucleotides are TGTGCCAGCAGCGTCAGGGGTCCTACCCCCAATGAGCAGTTCTTC.

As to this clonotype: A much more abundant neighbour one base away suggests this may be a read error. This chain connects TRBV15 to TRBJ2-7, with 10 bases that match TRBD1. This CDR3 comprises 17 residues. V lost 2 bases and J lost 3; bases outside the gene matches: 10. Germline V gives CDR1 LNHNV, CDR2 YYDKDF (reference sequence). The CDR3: CATSRTGQGVVRYEQYF. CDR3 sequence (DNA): TGTGCCACCAGCAGAACCGGACAGGGGGTAGTACGCTACGAGCAGTACTTC.

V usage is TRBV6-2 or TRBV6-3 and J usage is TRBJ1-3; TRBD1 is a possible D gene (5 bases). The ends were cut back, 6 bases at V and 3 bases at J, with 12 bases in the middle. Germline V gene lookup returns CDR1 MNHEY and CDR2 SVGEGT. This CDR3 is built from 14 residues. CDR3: CASSGASVGNTIYF. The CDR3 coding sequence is TGTGCCAGCAGCGGGGCCAGCGTTGGAAACACCATATATTTT.